This T cell receptor beta chain emerged from a study of blood T cell repertoires in COVID-19. Study-wide context: Donors in the United States, Italy and Spain gave samples during acute or convalescent COVID-19. PBMCs, B-cell-depleted T cells, or T cells were the source of the cDNA or gDNA that made up the material.

Under the authors' procedure: Amplifying reference gene primers gave estimates of nucleated cell counts. TCRdb's copy holds only in-frame clones and misses some; the assay was immunoSEQ multiplex PCR. For V, J and clone size, that table is used; D and trimming come from the DNA. The data contain about 120,000 clones, more than 75% of them singletons. The V end was cut by 1 base, the J end by 1 base, with 14 bases between. This CDR3 spans 16 amino acids. Germline V gives CDR1 SEHNR, CDR2 FQNEAQ (reference sequence). The clonotype originates from a man in his sixties with acute or convalescent COVID-19. The chain employs TRBV7-9 and TRBJ2-7; D remains unclear. Sequencing was done on a sample of peripheral blood. The CDR3 loop reads CASSLESGWQSYEQYF. The DNA for the CDR3 is TGTGCCAGCAGCTTAGAGTCAGGCTGGCAATCCTACGAGCAGTACTTC.